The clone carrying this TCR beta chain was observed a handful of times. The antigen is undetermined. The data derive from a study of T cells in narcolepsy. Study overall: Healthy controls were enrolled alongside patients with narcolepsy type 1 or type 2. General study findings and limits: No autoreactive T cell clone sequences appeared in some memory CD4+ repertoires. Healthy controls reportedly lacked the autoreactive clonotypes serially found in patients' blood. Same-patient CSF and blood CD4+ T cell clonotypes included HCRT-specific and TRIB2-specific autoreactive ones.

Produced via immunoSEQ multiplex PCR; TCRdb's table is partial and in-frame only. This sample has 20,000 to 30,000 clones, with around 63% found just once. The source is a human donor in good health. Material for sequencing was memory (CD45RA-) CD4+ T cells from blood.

CDR3 amino acids: CASSRSGGRGAFF. The CDR3 DNA reads TGTGCCAGCAGTCGGAGCGGGGGGCGCGGAGCTTTCTTT. This chain joins TRBV6-5 and TRBJ1-1; a possible D gene is TRBD1 (6 bases). Between the trimmed V and J ends, which lost 5 bases and 10 bases, there was a span of 17 bases. Per germline, CDR1 MNHEY and CDR2 SVGAGI. This CDR3 comprises 13 residues.